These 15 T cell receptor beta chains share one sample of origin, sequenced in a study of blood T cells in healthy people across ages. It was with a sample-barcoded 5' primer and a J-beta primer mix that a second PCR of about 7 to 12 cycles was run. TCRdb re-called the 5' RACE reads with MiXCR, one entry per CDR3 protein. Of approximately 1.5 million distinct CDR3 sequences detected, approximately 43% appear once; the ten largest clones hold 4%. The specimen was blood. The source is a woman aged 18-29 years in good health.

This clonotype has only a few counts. The CDR3 sequence: CASSQETGVRAKNIQYF. The CDR3 bases are TGCGCCAGCAGCCAAGAGACAGGGGTTCGAGCCAAAAACATTCAGTACTTC. The chain carries TRBV4-3 and TRBJ2-4; TRBD1 aligns across 8 bases. The trim removed 0 bases at V and 0 bases at J, leaving 4 bases unmatched. The germline V gene has CDR1 LGHNA and CDR2 YSLEER. This CDR3 region has 17 residues.

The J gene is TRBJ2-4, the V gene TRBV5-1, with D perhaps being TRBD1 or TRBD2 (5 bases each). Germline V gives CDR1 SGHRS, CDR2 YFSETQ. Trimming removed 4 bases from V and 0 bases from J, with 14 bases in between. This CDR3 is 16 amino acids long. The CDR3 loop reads CASSASTGLAKNIQYF. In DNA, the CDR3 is TGCGCCAGCAGCGCTTCAACAGGACTAGCCAAAAACATTCAGTACTTC.

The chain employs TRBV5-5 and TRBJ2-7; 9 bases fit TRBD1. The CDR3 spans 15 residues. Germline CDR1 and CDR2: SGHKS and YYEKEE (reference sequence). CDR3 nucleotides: TGTCCCTTCACCAGGTCCGGGACAGGGATCTACGAGCAGTACTTC. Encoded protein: CPFTRSGTGIYEQYF.

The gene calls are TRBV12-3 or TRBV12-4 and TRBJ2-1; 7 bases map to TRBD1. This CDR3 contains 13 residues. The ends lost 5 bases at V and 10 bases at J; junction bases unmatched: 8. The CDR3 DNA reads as TGTGCCAGCAGTCCTTCACAGGGGCGCGAGCAGTTCTTC. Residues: CASSPSQGREQFF.

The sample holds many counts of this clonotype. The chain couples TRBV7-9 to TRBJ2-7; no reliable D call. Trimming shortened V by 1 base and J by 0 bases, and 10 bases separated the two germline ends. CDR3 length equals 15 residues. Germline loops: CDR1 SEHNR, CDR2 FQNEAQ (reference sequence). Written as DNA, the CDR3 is TGTGCCAGCAGCTTAGGTGGCACCGTCTCCTACGAGCAGTACTTC. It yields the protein CASSLGGTVSYEQYF.

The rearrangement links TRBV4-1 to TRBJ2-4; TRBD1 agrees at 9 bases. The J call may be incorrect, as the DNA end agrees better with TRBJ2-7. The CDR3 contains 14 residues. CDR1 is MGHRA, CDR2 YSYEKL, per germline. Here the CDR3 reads CASSHGDRACEQYF. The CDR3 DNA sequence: TGCGCCAGCAGCCACGGGGACAGGGCTTGCGAGCAGTACTTC.

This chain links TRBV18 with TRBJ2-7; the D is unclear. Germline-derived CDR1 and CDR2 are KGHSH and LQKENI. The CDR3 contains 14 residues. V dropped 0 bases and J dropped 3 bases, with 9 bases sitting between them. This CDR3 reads CASSPPSFFYEQYF. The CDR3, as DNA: TGTGCCAGCTCACCACCGAGCTTCTTCTACGAGCAGTACTTC.

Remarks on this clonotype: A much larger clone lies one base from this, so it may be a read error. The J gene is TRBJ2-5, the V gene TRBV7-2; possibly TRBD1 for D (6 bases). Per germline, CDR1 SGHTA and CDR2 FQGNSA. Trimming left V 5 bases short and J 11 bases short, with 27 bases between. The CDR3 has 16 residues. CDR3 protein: CASSTKGQRSYNEQYF. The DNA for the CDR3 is TGTGCCAGCAGCACAAAAGGACAGCGGTCCTACAATGAGCAGTACTTC.

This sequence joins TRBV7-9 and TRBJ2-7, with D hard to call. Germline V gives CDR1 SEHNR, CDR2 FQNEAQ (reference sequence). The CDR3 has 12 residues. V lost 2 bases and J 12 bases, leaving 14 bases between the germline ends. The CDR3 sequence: CASSLSVGPPYF. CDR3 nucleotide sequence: TGTGCCAGCAGCTTAAGTGTCGGGCCTCCGTACTTC.

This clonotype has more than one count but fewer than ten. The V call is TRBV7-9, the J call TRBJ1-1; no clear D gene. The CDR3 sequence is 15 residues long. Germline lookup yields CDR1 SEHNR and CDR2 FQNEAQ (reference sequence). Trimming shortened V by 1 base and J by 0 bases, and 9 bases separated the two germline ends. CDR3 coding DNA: TGTGCCAGCAGCTTAGAAGCGGTTATGAACACTGAAGCTTTCTTT. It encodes CASSLEAVMNTEAFF.

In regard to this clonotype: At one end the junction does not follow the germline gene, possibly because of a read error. In nucleotides, the CDR3 is TGTGCCGGCAGTGGGGGACAGTACTATGGCTACACCTTC. Protein sequence: CAGSGGQYYGYTF. The V call is TRBV6-1, the J call TRBJ1-2; TRBD1 agrees at 7 bases. This CDR3 has 13 amino acids. Germline assignment: CDR1 MNHNS and CDR2 SASEGT.

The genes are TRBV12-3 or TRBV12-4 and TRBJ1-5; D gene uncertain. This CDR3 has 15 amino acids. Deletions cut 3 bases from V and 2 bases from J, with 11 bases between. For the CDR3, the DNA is TGTGCCAGCAGTTTGGCCACGAGAGGCAATCAGCCCCAGCATTTT. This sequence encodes CASSLATRGNQPQHF.

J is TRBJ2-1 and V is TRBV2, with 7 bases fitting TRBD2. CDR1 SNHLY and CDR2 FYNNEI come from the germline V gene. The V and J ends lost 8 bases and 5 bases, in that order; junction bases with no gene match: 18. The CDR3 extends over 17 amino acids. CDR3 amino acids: CASYRGSLARRNNEQFF. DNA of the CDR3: TGTGCCAGCTATCGGGGGTCACTAGCGCGACGTAACAATGAGCAGTTCTTC.

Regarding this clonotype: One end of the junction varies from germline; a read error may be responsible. The CDR3 nucleotides read TGTGCCGGCAGTAAGGGACTAGCGGACACAGATACGCAGTATTTT. Encoded protein: CAGSKGLADTDTQYF. V is TRBV12-3 or TRBV12-4 and J is TRBJ2-3, with 11 bases matching TRBD2. CDR3 length: 15 residues.

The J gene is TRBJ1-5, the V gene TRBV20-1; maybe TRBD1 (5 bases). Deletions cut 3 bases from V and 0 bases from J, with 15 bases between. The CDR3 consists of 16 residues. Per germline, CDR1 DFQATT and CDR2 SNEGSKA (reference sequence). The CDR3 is CSARIRGFYSNQPQHF. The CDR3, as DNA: TGCAGTGCTAGGATTAGGGGCTTTTATAGCAATCAGCCCCAGCATTTT.